The clone carrying this T cell receptor (beta chain) was seen just once. The sample comes from a study of blood T cell repertoires in COVID-19. Produced via immunoSEQ multiplex PCR; TCRdb's table is partial and in-frame only. The sample lists hundreds of thousands of clones; over 80% were seen once. The sequenced sample was peripheral blood. The receptor's source is a woman in her 70s with COVID-19, enrolled during active disease.

The CDR3 loop reads CASSALKEKGQKYQPQHF. The CDR3 coding sequence is TGTGCCAGCAGCGCCTTAAAGGAAAAAGGACAGAAGTATCAGCCCCAGCATTTT. The chain couples TRBV6-2 or TRBV6-3 to TRBJ1-5, with TRBD1 as a possible D gene (6 bases). This CDR3 has 18 residues. The germline V gene encodes CDR1 MNHEY and CDR2 SVGEGT. V lost 6 bases, J lost 5 bases, and 26 bases lay in between.